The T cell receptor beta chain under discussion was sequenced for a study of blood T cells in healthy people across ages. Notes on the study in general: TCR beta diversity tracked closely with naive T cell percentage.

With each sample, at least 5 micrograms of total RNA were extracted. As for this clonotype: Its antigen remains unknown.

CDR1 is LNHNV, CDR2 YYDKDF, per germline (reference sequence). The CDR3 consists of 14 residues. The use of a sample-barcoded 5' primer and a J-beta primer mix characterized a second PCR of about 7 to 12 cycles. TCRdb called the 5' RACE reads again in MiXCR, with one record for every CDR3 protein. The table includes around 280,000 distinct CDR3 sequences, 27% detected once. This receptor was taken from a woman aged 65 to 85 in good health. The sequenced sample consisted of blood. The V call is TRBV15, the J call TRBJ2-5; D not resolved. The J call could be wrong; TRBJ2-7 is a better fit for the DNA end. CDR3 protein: CATSRDLATPEQYF. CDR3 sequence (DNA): TGTGCCACCAGCAGAGATCTGGCCACTCCCGAGCAGTACTTC.